These T cell receptor beta chains were read from a single sample in a study of response to subunit inactivated influenza vaccine. TCRdb fed the RT-PCR reads into MiXCR, producing one record per CDR3 protein. The table has under 750,000 distinct CDR3 sequences, about 12% seen once; the top ten hold roughly a tenth. The sequenced sample was PBMCs from blood, obtained on the day of vaccination. These TCRs come from a man aged 45-60 years who received an inactivated influenza vaccine. Each CDR3 is given with its conserved first and last residue. The D gene is left open where the match is weak. Where a row states a size, it is once, few, many or the class of an expanded clone; other rows omit it.

J | size | V | D | DNA | CDR3
TRBJ2-1 | - | TRBV10-3 | - | TGTGCCATCAGAGCTAGCGATGAGCAGTTCTTC | CAIRASDEQFF
TRBJ1-4 | few | TRBV27 | TRBD1 | TGTGCCAGCAGTTTAGACAGGGGCGCGGCTAATGAAAAACTGTTTTTT | CASSLDRGAANEKLFF
TRBJ2-5 | few | TRBV7-2 | - | TGTGCCAGCAGCTACGGATCGACCCAGTACTTC | CASSYGSTQYF
TRBJ1-2 | few | TRBV5-1 | - | TGCGCCAGCAGCTTTGGCGATCGGCCCTATGGCTACACCTTC | CASSFGDRPYGYTF
TRBJ2-5 | few | TRBV7-7 | TRBD1 | TGTGCTAGCAGCCAGAACAGGGGGCTCCAAGAGACCCAGTACTTC | CASSQNRGLQETQYF
TRBJ2-1 | - | TRBV4-3 | - | TGCGCCAGCAGCCCCACAGGGACCGACAATGAGCAGTTCTTC | CASSPTGTDNEQFF
TRBJ2-5 | few | TRBV30 | TRBD2 | TGTGCCTGGAATCGGGAGGTAAAAGAGACCCAGTACTTC | CAWNREVKETQYF
TRBJ2-7 | - | TRBV20-1 | TRBD1 | TGCAGTGCTAGGGGGGCCCTCGGGACAGTGTCCTACGAGCAGTACTTC | CSARGALGTVSYEQYF
TRBJ1-1 | - | TRBV12-3/TRBV12-4 | - | TGTGCCAGCAGTTGGCGAGGCCACTTGAACACTGAAGCTTTCTTT | CASSWRGHLNTEAFF
TRBJ2-5 | - | TRBV4-2 | - | TGTGCCAGCAGCCCCTGGGGCGGAGAGACCCAGTACTTC | CASSPWGGETQYF
TRBJ1-2 | - | TRBV27 | - | TGTGCCAGCGGACTGGGGTATGGCTACACCTTC | CASGLGYGYTF
TRBJ2-3 | - | TRBV10-3 | - | TGTGCCATCAGCGGGGACGGGAGCACAGATACGCAGTATTTT | CAISGDGSTDTQYF
TRBJ2-7 | few | TRBV3-1 | TRBD2 | TGTGCCAGCAGCCAGGAAAGCGGGAGAGGGTCCTACGAGCAGTACTTC | CASSQESGRGSYEQYF
TRBJ1-1 | many | TRBV6-1 | - | TGTGCCAGCAGCATAGGGACACTGAACACTGAAGCTTTCTTT | CASSIGTLNTEAFF
TRBJ2-7 | - | TRBV29-1 | - | TGCAGCGTGAAGCATAGATCGGGTTCGGGAGAGCAGTACTTC | CSVKHRSGSGEQYF
TRBJ2-3 | - | TRBV5-6 | - | TGTGCCAGCAGCCCCACCTTCGGGGGGCGCACAGATACGCAGTATTTT | CASSPTFGGRTDTQYF
TRBJ2-3 | - | TRBV5-4 | TRBD2 | TGTGCCAGCAGCTTCAGCGGGGCTATGTCGGATACGCAGTATTTT | CASSFSGAMSDTQYF
TRBJ1-2 | few | TRBV29-1 | - | TGCAGCGTTGAATCAAAGCAGGAAGCGGGTTATGGCTACACCTTC | CSVESKQEAGYGYTF
TRBJ2-7 | few | TRBV5-1 | - | TGCGCCAGCAGAGGGTCACCCTGGGCCTACGAGCAGTACTTC | CASRGSPWAYEQYF
TRBJ2-5 | few | TRBV6-1 | - | TGTGCCAGCAGTCCGACTTTCGCCGTACATAAAGAGACCCAGTACTTC | CASSPTFAVHKETQYF
TRBJ2-7 | few | TRBV6-5 | - | TGTGCCAGCAGTTACAACGGAGGCCCTACCTACGAGCAGTACTTC | CASSYNGGPTYEQYF
TRBJ2-2 | - | TRBV11-2 | TRBD1 | TGTGCCAGCCGGGGACGCACAGGGGGAGGTTGGGACACCGGGGAGCTGTTTTTT | CASRGRTGGGWDTGELFF
TRBJ2-1 | - | TRBV20-1 | - | TGCAGTGCTAGAGATCCAAGCCCCCTAGCGTGGAGCTCCTACAATGAGCAGTTCTTC | CSARDPSPLAWSSYNEQFF
TRBJ1-5 | few | TRBV7-9 | TRBD1 | TGTGCCAGCAGCTGGGACAGGGAAAGGGGTCAGCCCCAGCATTTT | CASSWDRERGQPQHF
TRBJ1-6 | - | TRBV15 | - | TGTGCCACCAGCAGAGATCCGGGAAGCTCCTATAATTCACCCCTCCACTTT | CATSRDPGSSYNSPLHF
TRBJ2-1 | - | TRBV4-2 | - | TGTGCCAGCAGCCAAGGTAGCGGCAGGGGCAATGAGCAGTTCTTC | CASSQGSGRGNEQFF